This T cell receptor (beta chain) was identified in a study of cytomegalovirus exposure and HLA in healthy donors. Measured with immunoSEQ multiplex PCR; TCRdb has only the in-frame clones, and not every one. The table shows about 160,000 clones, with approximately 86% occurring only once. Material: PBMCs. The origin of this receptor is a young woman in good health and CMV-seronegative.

Written as DNA, the CDR3 is TGTGCCAGCAGCGTAACTGAAGATACGCAGTATTTT. This codes for CASSVTEDTQYF. The genes are TRBV9 and TRBJ2-3; no clear D. V lost 1 base and J 5 bases, leaving 5 bases between the germline ends. Germline-derived CDR1 and CDR2 are SGDLS and YYNGEE. This CDR3 comprises 12 residues.